Sequencing of this T cell receptor (beta chain) was carried out in a study of T cell responses to AZD1222 COVID-19 vaccine (dated by TCRdb to the early 2020s). General notes on the study: A total of 233 trial participants underwent TCR sequencing, of whom approximately 200 had received two doses of AZD1222 and about 25 had received two doses of the MenACWY control vaccine. Trial participants were enrolled by age into 18-55, 56-69 and 70-plus year subgroups, with about 150, 27 and 61 TCR-sequenced participants respectively. General conclusions and limits of the study: Conclusions about previously exposed vaccinees were limited because only a handful of AZD1222 recipients were SARS-CoV-2 seropositive at baseline. The vaccine-associated CD4 TCRs covered the entire spike protein, and the dominant responses fell in regions 160-218 and 743-854. Participants were mostly white British, with more females than males. The authors suggested clonal diversity may have been underestimated. In the small 56-69-year group, the increase in depth fell short of significance, most likely because of low power. Because no day 14 peak-response samples were available, the repertoires could be characterized only after the peak T cell response. Reportedly, almost half of the unique spike-specific TCRs recognized epitopes lying outside the regions that are mutated in the B.1.351 and B.1.1.7 variants. After two AZD1222 doses, spike-specific TCR breadth and depth were significantly higher than at day 0 and than in MenACWY recipients.

Per the publication, the time point label means: about 28 days (+/-7) after the second vaccine dose. AZD1222 recipients whose second dose came at about 4 weeks and those whose second dose came at about 12 weeks were combined into one group, since spike-specific TCR depth and breadth did not differ between the two schedules. The vaccinee samples were drawn from two UK trials, COV001 and COV002, one of which was a single-blind randomized controlled phase 2/3 trial testing AZD1222 (ChAdOx1 nCoV-19) in healthy adults. Trial participant PBMC samples were collected at day 0 and day 28 after the second dose for TCRbeta chain sequencing. The CDR3 regions of human TCRbeta chains were analyzed by immunosequencing. From the authors' description of their analysis: Repertoire TCRs were matched against a reference library of SARS-CoV-2-specific TCRs generated with the MIRA antigen-specificity platform. Breadth was defined as the fraction of unique TCRs that were SARS-CoV-2-associated, and depth was defined as the fraction of total T cells that were SARS-CoV-2-associated. Using the MIRA data, every spike-specific TCR was mapped to the spike region that the TCR reacted to and assigned to either a CD4 or a CD8 class. Log10-transformed breadth and depth values were compared by one-way ANOVA with Sidak's multiple comparisons tests. The table comes from immuneACCESS by way of TCRdb, which keeps in-frame sequences with V and J called. Part of the clones is missing from these tables; in studies checked, under half for an unresolved V gene and the rest for unknown reasons. Clonal size and the V and J genes are those of that table, whereas D and trimming came from the DNA. For this sample the table gives about 130,000 clones, of which more than 85% were detected only once. The biggest ten clones account for 1.5% to 2% of the sample.

A word on this clone: Its target antigen remains unknown. Base quality data are lacking; no much larger clone is found one base away.

CDR1 and CDR2 were assigned from the germline V gene as ENHRY and SYGVKD. The V and J ends are trimmed by 10 bases and 5 bases, leaving 19 bases between them. Reading from cysteine to phenylalanine, the CDR3 counts 14 amino acids. Just CDR3 DNA is preserved here, 42 bases in frame from base 1. The sequenced sample was peripheral blood, obtained 28 days after the second AZD1222 dose. The V and J genes are TRBV10-3 and TRBJ2-3; TRBD1 is possibly the D segment (6 matching bases). The source of this sequence is an adult who received the AZD1222 COVID-19 vaccine. The CDR3 region has the sequence CASSRDTGQDTQYF. The DNA is as follows: TGTGCCAGTTCCCGGGACACCGGTCAAGATACGCAGTATTTT.